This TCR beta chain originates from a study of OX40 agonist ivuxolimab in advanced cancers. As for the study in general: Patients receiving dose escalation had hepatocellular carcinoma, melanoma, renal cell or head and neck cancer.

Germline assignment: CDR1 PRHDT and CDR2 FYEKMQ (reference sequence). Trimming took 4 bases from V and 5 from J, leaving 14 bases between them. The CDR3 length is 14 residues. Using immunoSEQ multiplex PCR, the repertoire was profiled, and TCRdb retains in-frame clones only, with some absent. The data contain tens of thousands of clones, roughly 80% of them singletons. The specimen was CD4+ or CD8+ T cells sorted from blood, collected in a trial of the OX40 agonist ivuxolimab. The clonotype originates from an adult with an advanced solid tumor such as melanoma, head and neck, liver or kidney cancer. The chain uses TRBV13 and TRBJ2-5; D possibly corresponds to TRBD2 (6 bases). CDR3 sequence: CASSSPEGPETQYF. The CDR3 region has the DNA TGTGCCAGCAGCTCCCCGGAGGGACCCGAGACCCAGTACTTC.